A single sample is the source of the 10 T cell receptor beta chains below, sequenced in a study of T cell responses to AZD1222 COVID-19 vaccine. The assay was immunoSEQ multiplex PCR, and TCRdb's table has in-frame clones only and misses some. The data contain fewer than 200,000 clones, 85% to 95% of them seen just once; the ten biggest clones take up around 9.3%. The starting material was peripheral blood, obtained on day 0 of AZD1222 vaccination. These receptors all stem from an adult in good health.

The chain combines TRBV11-2 with TRBJ2-7; D ambiguous. This CDR3 is 13 amino acids long. The V gene's germline CDR1 is SGHAT and CDR2 FQNNGV. With 5 bases removed from V and 3 bases from J, the gap between germline ends came to 11 bases. The CDR3 loop is CASSPGVVYEQYF. CDR3 nucleotides: TGTGCCAGCAGCCCTGGCGTCGTCTACGAGCAGTACTTC.

This rearrangement joins TRBV6-1 to TRBJ2-7; D is uncertain. Trimming left V 3 bases short and J 4 bases short, with 4 bases between. The CDR3 is made up of 11 amino acids. CDR1 is MNHNS and CDR2 is SASEGT in the germline V gene. The CDR3 bases are TGTGCCAGCAGTGAGGAGTACGAGCAGTACGTC. Translated, it gives CASSEEYEQYV.

V gene TRBV9 combines with J gene TRBJ2-3; D ambiguous. The length of the CDR3 is 13 residues. V lost 7 bases to trimming and J lost 2 bases, with 11 bases between them. Germline CDR1 SGDLS, CDR2 YYNGEE. CDR3 nucleotides: TGTGCCAGCCGCGGCGGTTCCACAGATACGCAGTATTTT. Its protein is CASRGGSTDTQYF.

This chain uses TRBV7-2 with TRBJ1-1; D is unresolved. The CDR3 length is 15 residues. The V gene's germline CDR1 is SGHTA and CDR2 FQGNSA. Trimming left V 4 bases short and J 0 bases short, with 12 bases between. The DNA of the CDR3 is TGTGCCAGCAGCTCCTTTATCACCATGAACACTGAAGCTTTCTTT. Residues: CASSSFITMNTEAFF.

The chain employs TRBV6-2 or TRBV6-3 and TRBJ2-5, with a weak D call TRBD1 (6 bases). Germline CDR1 reads MNHEY; CDR2 reads SVGEGT. Trimming took off 4 bases at V and 1 base at J, with 13 bases between the two ends. This CDR3 has 15 residues. The CDR3 spells CASSSSQGFQETQYF. The DNA for the CDR3 is TGTGCCAGCAGTTCCAGCCAGGGGTTCCAAGAGACCCAGTACTTC.

This sequence joins TRBV7-9 and TRBJ1-2, with a possible D match to TRBD1 (5 bases). Trimming shortened V by 1 base and J by 10 bases, and 13 bases separated the two germline ends. Germline loops: CDR1 SEHNR, CDR2 FQNEAQ (reference sequence). The CDR3 has 13 residues. In DNA form, the CDR3 reads TGTGCCAGCAGCTTAGTGGCGGGGCACGTCTACACCTTC. It is translated as CASSLVAGHVYTF.

V and J are TRBV4-2 and TRBJ1-5; 9 bases are shared with TRBD1. The CDR3 contains 18 residues. Trimming took 3 bases from V and 4 from J; bases not matched to a gene: 13. In germline, CDR1 is LGHNA, CDR2 YNFKEQ. The CDR3 region is CASSQGDYRGRSNQPQHF. The CDR3 DNA is TGTGCCAGCAGCCAGGGGGACTACAGGGGGCGTTCAAATCAGCCCCAGCATTTT.

This chain joins TRBV27 and TRBJ1-2, with no clear D. The CDR3 spans 14 residues. Germline V gene sequence: CDR1 MNHEY, CDR2 SMNVEV (reference sequence). Deletions cut 0 bases from V and 3 bases from J, with 8 bases between. CDR3 nucleotides: TGTGCCAGCAGTTTATCAGGCGCTGACTATGGCTACACCTTC. Translating it yields CASSLSGADYGYTF.

This clone was recorded only once. This CDR3 is CASSMRGGPRKAFF. The CDR3 DNA reads as TGTGCCAGTAGTATGAGAGGCGGGCCGCGAAAAGCTTTCTTT. This sequence joins TRBV19 and TRBJ1-1, with D hard to call. Germline-derived CDR1 and CDR2 are LNHDA and SQIVND (reference sequence). The CDR3 is 14 residues long. The V end was cut by 3 bases, the J end by 9 bases, with 17 bases between.

The count of this clone is one. The V and J genes are TRBV7-2 and TRBJ2-2; 7 bases are shared with TRBD1. From germline, CDR1 is SGHTA and CDR2 FQGNSA. The CDR3 is made up of 15 amino acids. Trimming took 4 bases from V and 4 from J; bases not matched to a gene: 6. The CDR3 sequence is CASSSTGRGTGELFF. The CDR3, as DNA: TGTGCCAGCAGCTCGACAGGGCGCGGCACCGGGGAGCTGTTTTTT.